The 27 T cell receptor beta chains listed next were all sequenced from one sample in a study of cytomegalovirus exposure and HLA in healthy donors. The PCR made use of 60 Vbeta and 13 Jbeta primers. Assay used: immunoSEQ multiplex PCR; TCRdb lists only in-frame clones, some missing. The table shows about 110,000 clones, with 74% occurring only once. The sample comprised PBMCs. These receptors came from a man aged 50-59 years in good health and CMV-seropositive.

For this clone: Distinct nucleotide sequences in the sample also encode this CDR3. The gene calls are TRBV15 and TRBJ2-3; D gene ambiguous. Germline CDR1 is LNHNV and CDR2 is YYDKDF (reference sequence). The CDR3 runs 12 residues. V lost 0 bases and J 6 bases, leaving 4 bases between the germline ends. The CDR3 is CATSRDQDTQYF. The CDR3 DNA reads TGTGCCACCAGCAGAGATCAGGATACGCAGTATTTT.

This clone occurred once. The chain links TRBV29-1 to TRBJ1-6, with TRBD1 matching over 7 bases. The germline V gene encodes CDR1 SQVTM and CDR2 ANQGSEA. V trimming: 4 bases; J trimming: 7 bases; junction bases outside the gene matches: 4. This CDR3 spans 13 amino acids. The chain's CDR3 is CSVAQGRNSPLHF. The CDR3 coding sequence is TGCAGCGTTGCACAGGGGAGGAATTCACCCCTCCACTTT.

V and J are TRBV4-1 and TRBJ1-5, with a weak D call TRBD1 (5 bases). The V gene lost 0 bases and the J gene lost 2 bases, with 14 bases spanning the gap. Germline CDR1 reads MGHRA; CDR2 reads YSYEKL. The CDR3 loop spans 17 amino acids. The CDR3 is CASSQDPPQGGNQPQHF. The CDR3 nucleotides read TGCGCCAGCAGCCAAGACCCCCCCCAGGGTGGCAATCAGCCCCAGCATTTT.

Only one count was recorded for this clone. The CDR3 nucleotides are TGTGCCAGTAGTATTAAACAGGGGCTCTATGGCTACACCTTC. As protein: CASSIKQGLYGYTF. The V call is TRBV19, the J call TRBJ1-2; 7 nucleotides line up with TRBD1. Germline V gene lookup returns CDR1 LNHDA and CDR2 SQIVND (reference sequence). Trimming took 3 bases from V and 4 from J; bases not matched to a gene: 5. The length of the CDR3 is 14 residues. Full variable domain (outside the CDR3, taken from reference TRBV19 and TRBJ1-2): DGGITQSPKYLFRKEGQNVTLSCEQNLNHDAMYWYRQDPGQGLRLIYYSQIVNDFQKGDIAEGYSVSREKKESFPLTVTSAQKNPTAFYLCASSIKQGLYGYTFGSGTRLTVV.

This clone was counted only a few times. The rearrangement links TRBV13 to TRBJ2-7, with TRBD2 identical over 10 bases. CDR1 and CDR2 from the germline V gene are PRHDT and FYEKMQ (reference sequence). The CDR3 has 17 residues. J was trimmed by 1 base and V by 5 bases; bases with no gene match: 11. The CDR3 protein is CASSPTSGLKPSYEQYF. The CDR3 region has the DNA TGTGCCAGCAGCCCGACTAGCGGGCTTAAACCATCCTACGAGCAGTACTTC.

V usage is TRBV29-1 and J usage is TRBJ2-5; D call uncertain. CDR3 length: 11 residues. V was clipped by 4 bases and J by 5 bases, with 8 bases between them. Germline CDR1 is SQVTM and CDR2 is ANQGSEA. CDR3 sequence (DNA): TGCAGCGTTGTGGCCAAGGAGACCCAGTACTTC. Protein: CSVVAKETQYF.

The V gene is TRBV9, the J gene TRBJ2-5; 7 bases match TRBD1. Germline assignment: CDR1 SGDLS and CDR2 YYNGEE. CDR3 length: 15 residues. Trimming took 0 bases from V and 5 from J; bases not matched to a gene: 7. CDR3 in amino acids: CASSVGGGPGETQYF. CDR3 DNA: TGTGCCAGCAGCGTAGGAGGGGGCCCCGGGGAGACCCAGTACTTC.

The chain joins TRBV29-1 to TRBJ1-4, with a weak D call TRBD1 (5 bases). V gave up 5 bases and J gave up 4 bases, with 14 bases separating them. The CDR3 is made up of 14 amino acids. The V gene's germline CDR1 is SQVTM and CDR2 ANQGSEA. CDR3 nucleotides: TGCAGCGTTTCCCACCGAGACAGTAATGAAAAACTGTTTTTT. As protein: CSVSHRDSNEKLFF.

The chain couples TRBV5-1 to TRBJ2-1, with 12 bases lining up with TRBD2. The V segment lost 4 bases and the J segment 1 base; nucleotides outside the gene matches: 3. This CDR3 is built from 16 residues. The germline gives CDR1 SGHRS, CDR2 YFSETQ. The CDR3 loop reads CASSVGLAGSYNEQFF. The CDR3 DNA is TGCGCCAGCAGCGTGGGACTAGCGGGTTCCTACAATGAGCAGTTCTTC. The whole variable domain, filled in from reference TRBV5-1 and TRBJ2-1, reads KAGVTQTPRYLIKTRGQQVTLSCSPISGHRSVSWYQQTPGQGLQFLFEYFSETQRNKGNFPGRFSGRQFSNSRSEMNVSTLELGDSALYLCASSVGLAGSYNEQFFGPGTRLTVL.

The chain employs TRBV4-1 and TRBJ1-5; TRBD1 is a possible D gene (6 bases). This CDR3 has 17 amino acids. Between the trimmed V and J ends, which lost 1 base and 2 bases, there was a span of 15 bases. In germline, CDR1 is MGHRA, CDR2 YSYEKL. CDR3 sequence reads: CASSQATGGRGNQPQHF. The CDR3 region has the DNA TGCGCCAGCAGCCAAGCGACGGGGGGCCGGGGCAATCAGCCCCAGCATTTT.

Of note for this clone: This sample includes further DNA sequences coding for the same CDR3. The chain is built from TRBV5-1 and TRBJ1-1, with a possible D match to TRBD1 (5 bases). The CDR3 sequence is 13 residues long. Germline-derived CDR1 and CDR2 are SGHRS and YFSETQ. The V end was cut by 1 base, the J end by 3 bases, with 7 bases between. The CDR3 protein is CASSLTGDTEAFF. CDR3 nucleotides: TGCGCCAGCAGCTTGACGGGGGACACTGAAGCTTTCTTT.

This sequence joins TRBV19 and TRBJ1-1, with 8 nucleotides matching TRBD1. This CDR3 contains 12 residues. Germline V gene sequence: CDR1 LNHDA, CDR2 SQIVND (reference sequence). V lost 5 bases, J lost 9 bases, and 5 bases stayed unmatched. The chain's CDR3 is CASSVTGAQAFF. The CDR3 region has the DNA TGTGCCAGTAGTGTGACAGGGGCCCAAGCTTTCTTT. Complete variable domain (other parts from reference TRBV19 and TRBJ1-1): DGGITQSPKYLFRKEGQNVTLSCEQNLNHDAMYWYRQDPGQGLRLIYYSQIVNDFQKGDIAEGYSVSREKKESFPLTVTSAQKNPTAFYLCASSVTGAQAFFGQGTRLTVV.

The chain couples TRBV10-1 to TRBJ1-5, with a possible D match to TRBD1 (5 bases). CDR3 length equals 18 residues. The germline V and J ends were trimmed by 0 bases and 0 bases, with 15 bases remaining between them. The germline gives CDR1 WNHNN, CDR2 SYGVQD (reference sequence). CDR3 coding DNA: TGCGCCAGCAGTGAGTCTCCCAGGGATGGATATAGCAATCAGCCCCAGCATTTT. It translates to CASSESPRDGYSNQPQHF.

The gene calls are TRBV5-6 and TRBJ2-2; TRBD1 might be the D (6 bases). CDR3 length: 15 residues. Trimming removed 5 bases at V and 3 bases at J, with 14 bases between. Germline CDR1 and CDR2: SGHDT and YYEEEE. The CDR3: CASRGGAGDTGELFF. The CDR3 bases are TGTGCCAGCAGAGGGGGTGCCGGGGACACCGGGGAGCTGTTTTTT.

V is TRBV7-9 and J is TRBJ1-3, with D perhaps TRBD1 (6 bases). The CDR3 sequence is 16 residues long. Between the trimmed V and J ends, which lost 0 bases and 4 bases, there was a span of 13 bases. Per the germline V gene, CDR1 is SEHNR and CDR2 is FQNEAQ (reference sequence). The CDR3 sequence is CASSLAIQGTGNTIYF. The CDR3 DNA is TGTGCCAGCAGCTTAGCTATACAGGGAACAGGAAACACCATATATTTT.

The V and J genes are TRBV7-2 and TRBJ2-7; weak D call: TRBD1 (5 bases). Germline CDR1 and CDR2: SGHTA and FQGNSA. The CDR3 spans 14 residues. V lost 2 bases and J 2 bases, leaving 10 bases between the germline ends. CDR3 nucleotide sequence: TGTGCCAGCAGCTTAAAGGGGATGGCCTACGAGCAGTACTTC. This encodes CASSLKGMAYEQYF. The full variable domain, rest sourced from reference TRBV7-2 and TRBJ2-7, is GAGVSQSPSNKVTEKGKDVELRCDPISGHTALYWYRQSLGQGLEFLIYFQGNSAPDKSGLPSDRFSAERTGGSVSTLTIQRTQQEDSAVYLCASSLKGMAYEQYFGPGTRLTVT.

The chain couples TRBV27 to TRBJ2-1, with a possible D match to TRBD1 (5 bases). The V gene's germline CDR1 is MNHEY and CDR2 SMNVEV (reference sequence). This CDR3 contains 16 residues. V was pared by 4 bases and J by 0 bases, with 13 bases between. This CDR3 reads CASSSRQTSSYNEQFF. In nucleotides, the CDR3 is TGTGCCAGCAGTTCCCGACAGACCAGCTCCTACAATGAGCAGTTCTTC.

The J gene is TRBJ2-7, the V gene TRBV6-5; 9 bases are a match to TRBD1. Trimming at V came to 2 bases and at J to 3 bases, leaving 2 bases not matched to a gene. The length of the CDR3 is 14 residues. Germline V gene sequence: CDR1 MNHEY, CDR2 SVGAGI. Here the CDR3 reads CASSYAGQGYEQYF. Here the CDR3 DNA reads TGTGCCAGCAGTTACGCGGGACAGGGCTACGAGCAGTACTTC.

The chain joins TRBV27 to TRBJ2-5, with D tentatively TRBD2 (6 bases). The germline V gene has CDR1 MNHEY and CDR2 SMNVEV (reference sequence). CDR3 size: 16 residues. The ends were cut back, 6 bases at V and 3 bases at J, with 20 bases in the middle. CDR3 in amino acids: CASSLRQGLVEETQYF. Written as DNA, the CDR3 is TGTGCCAGCAGCCTACGGCAGGGACTGGTAGAAGAGACCCAGTACTTC.

This chain uses TRBV7-3 with TRBJ2-2; 9 positions match TRBD2. Trimming at V came to 1 base and at J to 5 bases, leaving 5 bases not matched to a gene. The CDR3 runs to 16 residues. Germline lookup yields CDR1 SGHTA and CDR2 FQGTGA. CDR3 protein: CASSLNPSGGTGELFF. As DNA, the CDR3 is TGTGCCAGCAGCTTAAACCCCAGCGGGGGGACCGGGGAGCTGTTTTTT.

This chain links TRBV9 with TRBJ2-1; 8 positions agree with TRBD2. CDR1 SGDLS and CDR2 YYNGEE come from the germline V gene. The CDR3 loop spans 16 amino acids. With 1 base clipped from V and 2 bases from J, the junction kept 5 bases outside the gene matches. The CDR3 region has the DNA TGTGCCAGCAGCGTATCTTCGGGGGGGGCCTACAATGAGCAGTTCTTC. This sequence encodes CASSVSSGGAYNEQFF.

V and J are TRBV5-1 and TRBJ2-7; 8 positions agree with TRBD2. CDR1 is SGHRS, CDR2 YFSETQ, per germline. The CDR3 loop spans 16 amino acids. V lost 0 bases, J lost 2 bases, and 7 bases stayed unmatched. CDR3 DNA: TGCGCCAGCAGCTTGGGGGCTAGCGGGCCCACCTACGAGCAGTACTTC. Residues: CASSLGASGPTYEQYF.

Points on this clone: The junction differs from germline at one of its ends, possibly a read error. The chain recombines TRBV7-9 with TRBJ2-5, with D perhaps TRBD1 (8 bases). The germline gives CDR1 SEHNR, CDR2 FQNEAQ (reference sequence). This CDR3 is built from 16 residues. For the CDR3, the DNA is TGTTCCAGCAGCCCTGGACAGGGTAACAGCGGGGCCTCCCTATACTTC. This codes for CSSSPGQGNSGASLYF.

The chain combines TRBV28 with TRBJ1-1; D perhaps matches TRBD1 (6 bases). Germline assignment: CDR1 MDHEN and CDR2 SYDVKM. The CDR3 runs to 14 residues. Trimming pared 5 bases from V and 4 bases from J, leaving 14 bases between. CDR3 region: CASSTTGWGTEAFF. DNA for the CDR3: TGTGCCAGCAGTACAACAGGGTGGGGCACTGAAGCTTTCTTT.

The genes are TRBV19 and TRBJ1-1; D is perhaps TRBD1 (5 bases). This CDR3 is 16 amino acids long. Germline V CDR1 and CDR2: LNHDA, SQIVND (reference sequence). V was clipped by 3 bases and J by 0 bases, with 14 bases between them. CDR3 bases: TGTGCCAGTAGTATGGGCAGGGTGACGATGAACACTGAAGCTTTCTTT. As protein: CASSMGRVTMNTEAFF.

The chain has TRBV19 and TRBJ2-3, with D perhaps TRBD2 (6 bases). CDR3 size: 15 residues. CDR1 and CDR2 from the germline V gene are LNHDA and SQIVND (reference sequence). Trimming left V 5 bases short and J 0 bases short, with 12 bases between. CDR3: CASSGVAASTDTQYF. The CDR3 DNA is TGTGCCAGTAGTGGGGTAGCGGCTAGCACAGATACGCAGTATTTT.

The chain recombines TRBV7-2 with TRBJ1-1, with 7 positions matching TRBD1. Germline trimming cut 2 bases from V and 3 bases from J; bases unmatched to any gene: 0. The germline V gene encodes CDR1 SGHTA and CDR2 FQGNSA. The CDR3 is 13 residues long. The CDR3 loop is CASSLQGDTEAFF. CDR3 in DNA: TGTGCCAGCAGCTTACAGGGGGACACTGAAGCTTTCTTT.